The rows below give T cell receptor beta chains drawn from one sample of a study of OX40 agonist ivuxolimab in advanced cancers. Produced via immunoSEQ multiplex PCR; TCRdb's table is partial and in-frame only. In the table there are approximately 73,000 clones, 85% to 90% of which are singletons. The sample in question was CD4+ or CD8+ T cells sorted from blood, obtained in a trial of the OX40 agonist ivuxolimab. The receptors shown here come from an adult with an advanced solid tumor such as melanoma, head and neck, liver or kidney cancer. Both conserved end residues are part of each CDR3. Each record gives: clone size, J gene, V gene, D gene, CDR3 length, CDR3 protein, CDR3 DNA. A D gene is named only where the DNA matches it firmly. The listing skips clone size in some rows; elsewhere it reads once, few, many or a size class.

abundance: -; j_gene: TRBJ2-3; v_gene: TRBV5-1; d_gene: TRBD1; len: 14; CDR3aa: CASSLGQGADTQYF; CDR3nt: TGCGCCAGCAGCTTGGGCCAGGGGGCCGATACGCAGTATTTT
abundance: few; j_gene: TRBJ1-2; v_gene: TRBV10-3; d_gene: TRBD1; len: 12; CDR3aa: CAISGTGPADTF; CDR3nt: TGTGCCATCAGTGGGACAGGGCCCGCGGACACCTTC
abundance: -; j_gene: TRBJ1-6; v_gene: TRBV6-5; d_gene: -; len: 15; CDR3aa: CASSYSGRVDSPLHF; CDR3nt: TGTGCCAGCAGTTACTCAGGCAGGGTGGATTCACCCCTCCACTTT
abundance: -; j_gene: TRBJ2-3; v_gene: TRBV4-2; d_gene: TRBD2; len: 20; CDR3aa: CASSPNLLASGRAATDTQYF; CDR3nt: TGTGCCAGCAGCCCGAACTTGTTGGCTAGCGGGAGGGCCGCGACAGATACGCAGTATTTT
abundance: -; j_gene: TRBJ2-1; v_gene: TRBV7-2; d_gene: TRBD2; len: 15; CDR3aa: CASSLPGLIYNEQFF; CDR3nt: TGTGCCAGCAGCTTGCCGGGACTAATCTACAATGAGCAGTTCTTC
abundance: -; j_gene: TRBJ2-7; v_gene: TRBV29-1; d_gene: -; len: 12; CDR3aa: CSVELKPYEQYF; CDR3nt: TGCAGCGTTGAACTTAAGCCCTACGAGCAGTACTTC
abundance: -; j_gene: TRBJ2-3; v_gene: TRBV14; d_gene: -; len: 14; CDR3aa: CASSSTASTDTQYF; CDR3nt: TGTGCCAGCAGCTCGACAGCTAGCACAGATACGCAGTATTTT
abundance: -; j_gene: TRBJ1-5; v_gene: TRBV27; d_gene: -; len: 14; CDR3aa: CASSLSGSNQPQHF; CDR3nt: TGTGCCAGCAGTCTGTCAGGGAGCAATCAGCCCCAGCATTTT
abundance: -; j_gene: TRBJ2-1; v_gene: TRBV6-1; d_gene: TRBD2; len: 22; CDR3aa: CASSEVIGGGTSGAFSYNEQFF; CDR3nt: TGTGCCAGCAGTGAAGTGATCGGGGGTGGGACTAGCGGGGCCTTCTCCTACAATGAGCAGTTCTTC
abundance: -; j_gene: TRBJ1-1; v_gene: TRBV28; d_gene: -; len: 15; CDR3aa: CASSSDWRGDTEAFF; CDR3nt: TGTGCCAGCAGTTCCGATTGGAGGGGCGACACTGAAGCTTTCTTT
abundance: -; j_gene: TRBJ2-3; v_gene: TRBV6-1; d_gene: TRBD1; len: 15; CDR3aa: CASSAGQFGTDTQYF; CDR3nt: TGTGCCAGCAGTGCGGGACAGTTCGGGACAGATACGCAGTATTTT